This T cell receptor (beta chain) was captured by sequencing in a study of molecular identifiers for immune sequencing clone quantification (dated 2018 in TCRdb). Concerning the study at large: In a replicate experiment, RNA from about 21,000 or 97,000 naive CD8 T cells was split into five aliquots, four of which were sequenced. The study was a methods study using CD8 T cells to benchmark molecular-identifier clustering-based TCR repertoire sequencing (MIDCIRS) and TCR RNA copy counting. Results the study describes overall, beyond this receptor: A single cell's worth of spiked-in Jurkat TCR RNA was reported detectable even among about a million naive CD8 T cells. In CMV-specific effector cells, clones with more than 20 RNA copies accounted for over 97% of molecules, whereas in naive cells such clones accounted for under 1%. When barcode sub-clustering was not used, chimeric consensus sequences inflated TCR diversity, with chimeras reaching as high as 47%. Highly expanded clone sizes could be underestimated because identical TCR molecules may share a barcode. Modeling estimated about 3.3 recovered TCR RNA copies per cell, compared with about 9.8 by digital PCR, which implies about 30% capture efficiency. Naive libraries contained spiked-in Jurkat TCR RNA (more than nine copies' worth), which is not part of the donor repertoire.

V loses 10 bases of germline sequence and J loses 12 bases, and the interval between the two ends is 15 bases. CDR1 and CDR2 (KGHDR, SFDVKD) derive from the germline V gene. The CDR3 sequence holds 11 residues, the cysteine and phenylalanine included. Only the CDR3 DNA stays, 33 bases, in frame from base 1. The sample holds many counts of this clonotype. Its antigen specificity is not known. No quality values exist for individual bases; no much larger clone is one base distant. The library was made by PCR. Sequencing instrument: NextSeq 500. Bulk TCR libraries were made following a previously described method, with the TCR primers given in Table S5. Purification of total RNA was performed with the Qiagen AllPrep DNA/RNA kit. Before analysis, reads from multiple sequencing runs of the same library were pooled. Concerning the study's data processing: Only reads with exact TCR constant sequence were kept, trimmed to 150 nt, and grouped by their 12-nt molecular barcodes. Reads in each barcode group were sub-clustered using a 15% Levenshtein threshold, and a quality-weighted consensus sequence was built for each RNA molecule. Non-functional sequences were removed, as were lower-count sequences one edit away from another. On the basis of fitting two negative binomial distributions, barcode sub-clusters with fewer than 20% of the maximum read count were discarded. TCRdb trimmed the raw reads at Q25, called clones with MiXCR and kept productive beta chains. Each CDR3 protein gets just one entry, which takes the most common genes and DNA from the rows behind it. Clone size and V and J calls follow TCRdb, not the original study. The table for this sample lists approximately 500,000 distinct CDR3 sequences; around 23% of them were counted only once. Clones ranked in the top ten supply under 0.85% of the sample.

Libraries of naive CD8 T cells were built from anywhere between about 19,000 and 1,100,000 sorted cells, with 10%, 30% or 50% of the purified RNA used. Naive CD8 T cells were FACS-sorted as CD8+CD4-CCR7+CD45RA+ on a BD FACSAria II into RLT Plus buffer. Detection sensitivity was tested by spiking Jurkat RNA equal to roughly nine TCR copies' worth into samples containing roughly 17,000-1,100,000 naive CD8 T cells. Enrichment of CD8 T cells was performed with RosetteSep CD8+ T Cell Enrichment Cocktail and Ficoll-Paque, after which ACK red cell lysis was carried out. The origin of this receptor is a human donor in good health. Some libraries in this study had Jurkat cell RNA spiked in. The chain was built from TRBV24-1 and TRBJ2-1, with the identity of the D gene unclear. Sequenced sample: naive CD8+ T cells from blood, with Jurkat cell RNA spiked in. What the cell subset or site label conveys for this sample: FACS-sorted CD8+CD4-CCR7+CD45RA+ naive T cells. The CDR3 sequence is CATARSDRQFF. The nucleotides are TGTGCCACTGCTCGATCGGATCGGCAGTTCTTC.